What follows describes a single T cell receptor beta chain. Antigen unknown. This sample stems from a study of blood T cells in healthy people across ages. Points from the study as a whole: Investigators viewed diversity estimates from one million T cells as underestimates, the study reported. Observed TCR beta diversity per million T cells went down as age went up. This fall followed a roughly linear course with age.

Those donating, healthy Caucasian individuals from Russia, were aged roughly 6 to 95. Total RNA, at least 5 micrograms per sample, was extracted from PBMCs. V was clipped by 2 bases and J by 1 base, with 9 bases between them. This CDR3 is built from 15 residues. Per germline, CDR1 MNHNY and CDR2 SVGAGI (reference sequence). For the second PCR, which ran for roughly 7 to 11 cycles, a sample-barcoded 5' primer and a J-beta primer mix were used. TCRdb reprocessed the 5' RACE reads via MiXCR and lists one record per CDR3 protein. The sample includes around 990,000 distinct CDR3 sequences, approximately 38% seen only once; the top ten take about 12%.

The clonotype was recovered from a young man in good health. This rearrangement joins TRBV6-6 to TRBJ1-3; D is uncertain. Sample: blood. In DNA form, the CDR3 reads TGTGCCAGCAGTTACCCGAACATTTCTGGAAACACCATATATTTT. This codes for CASSYPNISGNTIYF.